This T cell receptor beta chain emerged from a study of identical twins. TCRdb recomputed calls from the 5' RACE reads with MiXCR, one row per CDR3 protein. The data show fewer than 500,000 distinct CDR3 sequences, over 11% seen once. The same data also contributed to another study, on yellow fever vaccine responses in identical twins.

The clonotype comes from a woman aged 18 to 35 in good health. Sequences were obtained from CD4+ T cells sorted from blood.

CDR3 bases: TGTGCCAGCAGTTTAGATCGGGACAGATCCTATGGCTACACCTTC. Its protein product is CASSLDRDRSYGYTF. This chain joins TRBV12-3 or TRBV12-4 and TRBJ1-2; TRBD1 agrees at 7 bases. The length of the CDR3 is 15 residues. J lost 4 bases, V lost 1 base, and 6 bases had no gene match.